These 31 T cell receptor beta chains were sequenced from one sample in a study of cytomegalovirus exposure and HLA in healthy donors. PCR used 60 Vbeta primers and 13 Jbeta primers. Profiling relied on immunoSEQ multiplex PCR, and the TCRdb table lists in-frame clones only, not all of them. The sample has about 150,000 clones, approximately 79% seen once; the top ten hold 6.5% to 7.5%. Sequencing was done on a sample of PBMCs. The receptors here all came from a woman aged 50 to 65 in good health and CMV-seropositive.

The V gene is TRBV5-4, the J gene TRBJ2-3, with 9 bases that match TRBD1. Losses at the gene ends were 6 bases for V and 7 bases for J; bases not matched to a gene: 9. There are 14 residues in the CDR3. The germline CDR1 and CDR2 sequences are SGHNT and YYREEE (reference sequence). The DNA for the CDR3 is TGTGCCAGCACCGGGACAGGGAGGTTAAATACGCAGTATTTT. It yields the protein CASTGTGRLNTQYF.

J is TRBJ2-2 and V is TRBV4-1; TRBD2 might be the D (6 bases). Germline CDR1 reads MGHRA; CDR2 reads YSYEKL. This CDR3 region has 15 residues. The V end lost 3 bases, the J end lost 0 bases, and 8 bases lay between the germline ends. For the CDR3, the DNA is TGCGCCAGCAGCCATGGGGGGACGAACACCGGGGAGCTGTTTTTT. Its protein is CASSHGGTNTGELFF.

This clone was detected a few times. The rearrangement joins TRBV2 to TRBJ2-7; no clear D gene. Trimming took off 2 bases at V and 7 bases at J, with 9 bases between the two ends. CDR3 size: 12 residues. CDR1 is SNHLY, CDR2 FYNNEI, per germline. The CDR3, as DNA: TGTGCCAGCAGTGAAAGCCGCTGGGAGCAGTACTTC. This gives the protein CASSESRWEQYF.

This sequence joins TRBV4-2 and TRBJ1-1; possible D gene TRBD1, 6 bases. V was shortened by 3 bases and J by 0 bases, with 11 bases between the two germline ends. The CDR3 is 15 amino acids. The germline V gene has CDR1 LGHNA and CDR2 YNFKEQ. The CDR3 DNA sequence: TGTGCCAGCAGCCACTCGGACAGCTTGAACACTGAAGCTTTCTTT. Its translation is CASSHSDSLNTEAFF.

The V and J genes are TRBV5-1 and TRBJ2-2; 7 bases match TRBD1. The CDR3 has 14 residues. V lost 4 bases to trimming and J lost 3 bases; unmatched junction nucleotides: 3. Germline lookup yields CDR1 SGHRS and CDR2 YFSETQ. The CDR3 spells CASSLTGDTGELFF. CDR3 DNA sequence: TGCGCCAGCAGCCTTACAGGGGACACCGGGGAGCTGTTTTTT.

This clone was counted a single time. The gene calls are TRBV7-3 and TRBJ1-1, with a weak D call TRBD1 (5 bases). Germline V gene lookup returns CDR1 SGHTA and CDR2 FQGTGA. Deletions cut 5 bases from V and 6 bases from J, with 16 bases between. The CDR3 is 14 residues long. CDR3 nucleotide sequence: TGTGCCAGCAGCCCGGGACGGGGGAAGGCTGAAGCTTTCTTT. This gives the protein CASSPGRGKAEAFF. Filled out from reference TRBV7-3 and TRBJ1-1, the complete variable domain reads GAGVSQTPSNKVTEKGKYVELRCDPISGHTALYWYRQSLGQGPEFLIYFQGTGAADDSGLPNDRFFAVRPEGSVSTLKIQRTERGDSAVYLCASSPGRGKAEAFFGQGTRLTVV.

The V call is TRBV6-1, the J call TRBJ1-4, with 7 nucleotides matching TRBD1. CDR1 MNHNS and CDR2 SASEGT come from the germline V gene. J lost 8 bases, V lost 3 bases, and 6 bases had no gene match. The CDR3 sequence is 14 residues long. The DNA for the CDR3 is TGTGCCAGCAGTGAGAGGGGGCGCTGGGAAAAACTGTTTTTT. As protein: CASSERGRWEKLFF.

This clone is a singleton in its sample. V and J are TRBV4-2 and TRBJ2-7; 8 nucleotides align to TRBD2. Losses at the gene ends were 4 bases for V and 4 bases for J; bases not matched to a gene: 0. The germline CDR1 and CDR2 sequences are LGHNA and YNFKEQ. The CDR3 is 12 residues long. This chain's CDR3 is CASSPGGYEQYF. The CDR3 DNA reads TGTGCCAGCAGCCCGGGAGGGTACGAGCAGTACTTC.

This clone has a handful of counts. The chain has TRBV7-9 and TRBJ2-2; the match to TRBD2 covers 8 bases. The CDR3 runs 15 residues. The trim removed 5 bases at V and 2 bases at J, leaving 4 bases unmatched. Germline CDR1 SEHNR, CDR2 FQNEAQ (reference sequence). CDR3 residues: CASSTLAGNTGELFF. The CDR3 coding sequence is TGTGCCAGCAGCACCTTAGCGGGAAACACCGGGGAGCTGTTTTTT.

This clone was observed a handful of times. The CDR3 spells CASSGQGYTQYF. The CDR3 DNA sequence: TGTGCCAGCAGTGGGCAGGGTTACACGCAGTATTTT. The J gene is TRBJ2-3, the V gene TRBV2, with TRBD1 as a possible D gene (5 bases). The V end was cut by 4 bases, the J end by 9 bases, with 11 bases between. The CDR3 sequence is 12 residues long. Germline CDR1 reads SNHLY; CDR2 reads FYNNEI. Full variable domain (missing parts from reference TRBV2 and TRBJ2-3): EPEVTQTPSHQVTQMGQEVILRCVPISNHLYFYWYRQILGQKVEFLVSFYNNEISEKSEIFDDQFSVERPDGSNFTLKIRSTKLEDSAMYFCASSGQGYTQYFGPGTRLTVL.

This chain links TRBV4-3 with TRBJ2-2, with 7 bases matching TRBD1. CDR3 size: 17 residues. V trimming: 0 bases; J trimming: 2 bases; junction bases outside the gene matches: 6. CDR1 LGHNA and CDR2 YSLEER come from the germline V gene. CDR3 loop: CASSQDGGQINTGELFF. In DNA, the CDR3 is TGCGCCAGCAGCCAAGATGGGGGACAGATCAACACCGGGGAGCTGTTTTTT.

The gene calls are TRBV5-4 and TRBJ1-2; 9 bases align to TRBD1. The CDR3 is made up of 13 amino acids. Germline trimming cut 3 bases from V and 7 bases from J; bases unmatched to any gene: 4. From germline, CDR1 is SGHNT and CDR2 YYREEE (reference sequence). In DNA form, the CDR3 reads TGTGCCAGCAGCTCCCGACAGGGGGGTGGCTACACCTTC. Its translation: CASSSRQGGGYTF.

The chain recombines TRBV30 with TRBJ1-2; a weak D match, TRBD1 (5 bases). Trimming took off 8 bases at V and 8 bases at J, with 18 bases between the two ends. This CDR3 has 12 amino acids. Germline CDR1 reads GTSNPN; CDR2 reads SVGIG (reference sequence). The CDR3 reads CAIDSHPRGYTF. CDR3 DNA: TGTGCCATTGACAGCCATCCCCGAGGCTACACCTTC.

The chain links TRBV12-5 to TRBJ1-3; no clear D. The CDR3 runs to 16 residues. V lost 4 bases and J lost 0, with 13 bases in between. CDR1 LGHNT and CDR2 FRNRAP come from the germline V gene. The CDR3 loop reads CASGWGALASGNTIYF. The CDR3 nucleotides read TGTGCTAGTGGTTGGGGAGCACTCGCCTCTGGAAACACCATATATTTT.

Comment on this clone: An end of the junction does not agree with germline; a read error may underlie this. The V gene is TRBV7-9, the J gene TRBJ2-3; TRBD2 matches at 13 bases. The CDR3 length is 16 residues. Germline-derived CDR1 and CDR2 are SEHNR and FQNEAQ (reference sequence). The CDR3 coding sequence is TGTTCCAGCAGCCCGAGGGGACTAGCGGGGACGGATACGCAGTATTTT. This codes for CSSSPRGLAGTDTQYF.

The V call is TRBV7-9, the J call TRBJ2-2; 7 nucleotides line up with TRBD1. Per the germline V gene, CDR1 is SEHNR and CDR2 is FQNEAQ (reference sequence). Trimming at V came to 5 bases and at J to 2 bases, leaving 8 bases not matched to a gene. The CDR3 has 16 residues. This CDR3 is CASSLGTARNTGELFF. In DNA form, the CDR3 reads TGTGCCAGCAGCCTTGGGACAGCTCGAAACACCGGGGAGCTGTTTTTT.

The chain links TRBV4-3 to TRBJ1-1, with D hard to call. Trimming took off 1 base at V and 5 bases at J, with 8 bases between the two ends. Germline V CDR1 and CDR2: LGHNA, YSLEER. The CDR3 covers 13 residues. CDR3 in amino acids: CASSQAAGTEAFF. For the CDR3, the DNA is TGCGCCAGCAGCCAAGCGGCGGGAACTGAAGCTTTCTTT.

The V call is TRBV7-7, the J call TRBJ2-1; a weak D match, TRBD2 (6 bases). The V gene lost 5 bases and the J gene lost 4 bases, with 12 bases spanning the gap. The CDR3 totals 14 residues. CDR1 and CDR2 from the germline V gene are SSHAT and FNYEAQ (reference sequence). Here the CDR3 DNA reads TGTGCCAGCAGCCCGCGGGACCATTACAATGAGCAGTTCTTC. This sequence encodes CASSPRDHYNEQFF.

This chain connects TRBV14 to TRBJ2-7; 12 bases align to TRBD1. This CDR3 has 15 residues. V lost 5 bases to trimming and J lost 6 bases; unmatched junction nucleotides: 8. CDR1 and CDR2 (germline): SGHDN, FVKESK. The chain's CDR3 is CASSAPGTGGAEQYF. The CDR3, as DNA: TGTGCCAGCAGCGCTCCCGGGACAGGGGGCGCCGAGCAGTACTTC.

There are a few counts of this clone. The chain carries TRBV9 and TRBJ1-6, with a tentative D call TRBD1 (6 bases). CDR1 and CDR2 from the germline V gene are SGDLS and YYNGEE. The CDR3 loop spans 15 amino acids. The V and J ends lost 0 bases and 9 bases respectively, with 13 bases between them. CDR3 protein: CASSVDPKGGSPLHF. The CDR3 nucleotides read TGTGCCAGCAGCGTAGACCCGAAAGGGGGTTCACCCCTCCACTTT.

The J gene is TRBJ2-1, the V gene TRBV4-3, with a tentative D call TRBD1 (6 bases). Trimming stripped 0 bases from V and 6 bases from J, with 6 bases between. Germline-derived CDR1 and CDR2 are LGHNA and YSLEER. This CDR3 has 13 amino acids. CDR3 loop: CASSQEGGNEQFF. The CDR3 coding sequence is TGCGCCAGCAGCCAAGAAGGGGGCAATGAGCAGTTCTTC.

The chain links TRBV6-1 to TRBJ1-2; no definite D call. CDR1 and CDR2 (germline): MNHNS, SASEGT. This CDR3 contains 14 residues. Deletions cut 6 bases from V and 4 bases from J, with 15 bases between. CDR3 coding DNA: TGTGCCAGCAGCACCGGCGGCCCTTCCTATGGCTACACCTTC. It is translated as CASSTGGPSYGYTF.

This sequence joins TRBV5-6 and TRBJ1-2; D possibly corresponds to TRBD1 (5 bases). The CDR3 runs to 13 residues. Trimming pared 3 bases from V and 6 bases from J, leaving 12 bases between. Looked up from germline, CDR1 is SGHDT and CDR2 is YYEEEE. The CDR3 DNA follows: TGTGCCAGCAGCTCCGGCAGGGTGGATGGCTACACCTTC. Translating gives CASSSGRVDGYTF.

This clone was picked up a small number of times. This rearrangement joins TRBV15 to TRBJ2-7, with D perhaps matching TRBD2 (6 bases). From germline, CDR1 is LNHNV and CDR2 YYDKDF (reference sequence). The germline V and J ends were trimmed by 2 bases and 4 bases, with 12 bases remaining between them. CDR3 size: 14 residues. CDR3 loop: CATSRRDSKYEQYF. The CDR3 region has the DNA TGTGCCACCAGCAGAAGGGACTCCAAATACGAGCAGTACTTC.

V gene TRBV7-8 combines with J gene TRBJ2-5; D is unresolved. The DNA end favors TRBJ2-7, so the J call may be wrong. Germline V lookup: CDR1 SGHVS, CDR2 FQNEAQ. This CDR3 spans 13 amino acids. CDR3 DNA sequence: TGTGCCAGCACCCTTGGTGGGCCCTACGAGCAGTACTTC. Translating gives CASTLGGPYEQYF.

Only one count was recorded for this clone. Here the CDR3 reads CASSRTMTSGGSQTSTDTQYF. The CDR3 DNA is TGTGCCAGCAGCAGAACTATGACTAGCGGGGGGTCCCAGACTTCCACAGATACGCAGTATTTT. The V gene is TRBV21-1, the J gene TRBJ2-3; the DNA was not compared with TRBD2, the D call given in the table. TRBV21-1 is listed as a pseudogene. The CDR3 runs 21 residues.

The chain is built from TRBV27 and TRBJ1-6; possible D gene TRBD1, 5 bases. The CDR3 runs 14 residues. Trimming took off 2 bases at V and 9 bases at J, with 11 bases between the two ends. Germline-derived CDR1 and CDR2 are MNHEY and SMNVEV (reference sequence). In nucleotides, the CDR3 is TGTGCCAGCAGTTTACTAGGGGCCGGTTCACCCCTCCACTTT. This gives the protein CASSLLGAGSPLHF.

V usage is TRBV4-2 and J usage is TRBJ1-5; no clear D. The V end was cut by 1 base, the J end by 3 bases, with 10 bases between. The CDR3 spans 15 residues. Germline CDR1 LGHNA, CDR2 YNFKEQ. The CDR3 loop is CASSQGAGTNQPQHF. Written as DNA, the CDR3 is TGTGCCAGCAGCCAAGGCGCAGGCACCAATCAGCCCCAGCATTTT.

The genes are TRBV25-1 and TRBJ2-7; tentatively, D is TRBD1 (6 bases). Germline CDR1 reads MGHDK; CDR2 reads SYGVNS. Trimming took 1 base from V and 3 from J, leaving 7 bases between them. The CDR3 is 13 residues long. The CDR3: CASSESGHYEQYF. CDR3 DNA sequence: TGTGCCAGCAGTGAATCGGGACACTACGAGCAGTACTTC.

The chain uses TRBV10-3 and TRBJ2-7; possible D gene TRBD1, 6 bases. V was pared by 0 bases and J by 3 bases, with 12 bases between. The CDR3 totals 15 residues. Germline V gene lookup returns CDR1 ENHRY and CDR2 SYGVKD. The CDR3 reads CAISESSGRGYEQYF. The CDR3 nucleotides are TGTGCCATCAGTGAGTCGTCGGGCAGGGGCTACGAGCAGTACTTC.

The V call is TRBV18, the J call TRBJ1-6, with a weak D call TRBD1 (5 bases). Germline V gene data show CDR1 as KGHSH and CDR2 as LQKENI. The CDR3 totals 14 residues. V was shortened by 1 base and J by 8 bases, with 9 bases between the two germline ends. In DNA form, the CDR3 reads TGTGCCAGCTCACCACAGGGGTCGGATTCACCCCTCCACTTT. Amino acids: CASSPQGSDSPLHF.